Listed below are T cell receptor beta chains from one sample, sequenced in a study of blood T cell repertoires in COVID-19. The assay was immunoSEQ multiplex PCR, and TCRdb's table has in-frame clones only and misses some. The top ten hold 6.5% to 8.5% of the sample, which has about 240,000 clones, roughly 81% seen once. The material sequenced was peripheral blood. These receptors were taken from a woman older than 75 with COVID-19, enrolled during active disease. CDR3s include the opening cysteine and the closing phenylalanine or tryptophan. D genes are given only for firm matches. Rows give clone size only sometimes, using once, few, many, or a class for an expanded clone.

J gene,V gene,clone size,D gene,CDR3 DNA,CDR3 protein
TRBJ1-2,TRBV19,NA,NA,TGTGCCAGTAGTCAGGGGTTCTATGGCTACACCTTC,CASSQGFYGYTF
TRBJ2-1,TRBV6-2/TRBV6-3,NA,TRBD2,TGTGCCAGCAGTTACTCGGCGGGAGTCAATGAGCAGTTCTTC,CASSYSAGVNEQFF
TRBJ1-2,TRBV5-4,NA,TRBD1,TGTGCCAGCAGCTTCGGGGACAGGATGGGTGGCTACACCTTC,CASSFGDRMGGYTF
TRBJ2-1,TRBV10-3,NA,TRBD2,TGTGCCACCGGGACTAGCGGCTACAATGAGCAGTTCTTC,CATGTSGYNEQFF
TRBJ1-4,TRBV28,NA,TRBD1,TGTGCCAGCAGGGGAGGACAGGGTTGGGAAAAACTGTTTTTT,CASRGGQGWEKLFF
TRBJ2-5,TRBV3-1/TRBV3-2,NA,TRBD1,TGTGCCAGCAGCCAAGTAGAGGGGGCGGAGACCCAGTACTTC,CASSQVEGAETQYF
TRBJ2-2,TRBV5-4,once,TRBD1,TGTGCCGGTGGACAGGGAGACACCGGGGAGCTGTTTTTT,CAGGQGDTGELFF
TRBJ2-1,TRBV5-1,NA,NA,TGCGCCAGCAGCACGGAGGGAAGCTCCTACAATGAGCAGTTCTTC,CASSTEGSSYNEQFF
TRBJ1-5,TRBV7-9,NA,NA,TGTGCCACAGGGAGCAATCAGCCCCAGCATTTT,CATGSNQPQHF
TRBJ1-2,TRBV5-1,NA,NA,TGCGCCAGCAGCTTGACAGGAGACTATGGCTACACCTTC,CASSLTGDYGYTF
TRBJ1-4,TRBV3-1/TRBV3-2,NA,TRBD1,TGTGCCAGCAGCCAGGCGACAGGGGGCTGGAGACTGTTTTTT,CASSQATGGWRLFF
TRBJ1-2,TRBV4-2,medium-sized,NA,TGTGCCAGCAGCCTGAAGGGGGGGGCAGATGGCTACACCTTC,CASSLKGGADGYTF
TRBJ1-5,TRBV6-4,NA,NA,TGTGCCAGCAGTGTTTGGGCAGAAGATCAGCCCCAGCATTTT,CASSVWAEDQPQHF
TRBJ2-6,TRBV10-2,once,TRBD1,TGCGCCAGCAACCAAGCAGGGGGCGGCGGGTCTGGGGCCAACGTCCTGACTTTC,CASNQAGGGGSGANVLTF
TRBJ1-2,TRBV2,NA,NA,TGTGCCAGCAAGATGGAAACGGTCCAAGCCAGGGTTTCGAACTATGGCTACACCTTC,CASKMETVQARVSNYGYTF
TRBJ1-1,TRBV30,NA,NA,TGTGCCTGGACATTAAGCGTACTAAGAAACACTGAAGCTTTCTTT,CAWTLSVLRNTEAFF
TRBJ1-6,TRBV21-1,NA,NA,TGTGCCAGCAGCTCCCCAGGCCGGCGGGACTGGGCACCCCTCCACTTT,CASSSPGRRDWAPLHF
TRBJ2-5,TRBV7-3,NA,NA,TGTGCCAGCAGCCGCAGGGGTTTGGAGACCCAGTACTTC,CASSRRGLETQYF
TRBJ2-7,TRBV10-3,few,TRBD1,TGTGCCATCAGGGACAGGGGTCAGACCTACGAGCAGTACTTC,CAIRDRGQTYEQYF
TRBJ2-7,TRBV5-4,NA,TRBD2,TGTGCCAGCAGCCGCGTCCTGGCGGGAGTCTACGAGCAGTACTTC,CASSRVLAGVYEQYF
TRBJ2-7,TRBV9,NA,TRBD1,TGTGCCAGCAGCGCGCGATTGACAGGGGCCCTCTGGGAGCAGTACTTC,CASSARLTGALWEQYF
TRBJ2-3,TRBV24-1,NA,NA,TGTGCCACCAGTGATTACACGGGGGTCGGGACAGATACGCAGTATTTT,CATSDYTGVGTDTQYF
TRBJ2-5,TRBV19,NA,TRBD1,TGTGCCAGTACCGATTTGAGGGGGCCCCAGTACTTC,CASTDLRGPQYF
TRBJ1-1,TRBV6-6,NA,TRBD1,TGTGCCAGCAGTTCTTCCCCGGGACAGAAGAACACTGAAGCTTTCTTT,CASSSSPGQKNTEAFF
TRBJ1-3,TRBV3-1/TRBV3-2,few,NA,TGTGCCAGCAGCTCACGTTTCAGGGGCTCTGGAAACACCATATATTTT,CASSSRFRGSGNTIYF
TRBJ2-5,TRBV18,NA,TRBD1,TGTGCCAGCTCACCGCGTCCCCCGGGACAGGGAGAGACCCAGTACTTC,CASSPRPPGQGETQYF
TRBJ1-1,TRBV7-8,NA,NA,TGTGCCAGCCAAGAAACGGAGATGAACACTGAAGCTTTCTTT,CASQETEMNTEAFF
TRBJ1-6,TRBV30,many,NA,TGTGCCTATAAACAGGAGACCTATAATTCACCCCTCCACTTT,CAYKQETYNSPLHF
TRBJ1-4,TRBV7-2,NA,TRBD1,TGTGCCAGCAGCCGGTCCGGGACAGGGACTGAAAAACTGTTTTTT,CASSRSGTGTEKLFF
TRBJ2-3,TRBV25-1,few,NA,TGTGCCAGCATTCCCCCCCCGGAGCGGTGTGCAGATACGCAGTATTTT,CASIPPPERCADTQYF
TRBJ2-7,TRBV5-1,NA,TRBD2,TGCGCCAGCAGCTTGGAAGTTAGCGGGAGTTTCTACGAGCAGTACTTC,CASSLEVSGSFYEQYF
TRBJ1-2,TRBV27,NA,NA,TGTGCCAGCAGTTCACATCTTAACTATGGCTACACCTTC,CASSSHLNYGYTF
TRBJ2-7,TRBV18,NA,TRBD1,TGTGCCAGCTCACCACCGGGCGTACAGGGGAGCGAGCAGTACTTC,CASSPPGVQGSEQYF
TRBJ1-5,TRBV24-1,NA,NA,TGTGCCACCAGTGATATTGGGACAAATCAGCCCCAGCATTTT,CATSDIGTNQPQHF
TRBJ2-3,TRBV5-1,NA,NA,TGCGCCAGCAGCCCGGGACACGCTAGCACAGATACGCAGTATTTT,CASSPGHASTDTQYF
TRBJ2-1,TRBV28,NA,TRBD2,TGTGCCAGCAGGGGGACTAGCGGGAGAGGAGGTTACAATGAGCAGTTCTTC,CASRGTSGRGGYNEQFF
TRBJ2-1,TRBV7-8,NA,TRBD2,TGTGCCAGCAGCTTGTTTTGGCGGGGGGGCCAAAACTCCTACAATGAGCAGTTCTTC,CASSLFWRGGQNSYNEQFF
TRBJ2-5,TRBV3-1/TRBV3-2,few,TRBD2,TGTGCCAGCAGCCGCCCAGGGACGGGGGGTGAGACCCAGTACTTC,CASSRPGTGGETQYF
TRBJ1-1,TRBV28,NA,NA,TGTGCCAGCAGACTAAACAGGGCCACTGAAGCTTTCTTT,CASRLNRATEAFF
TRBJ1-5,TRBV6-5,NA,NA,TGTGCCAGCAGGAACAGGGATCAGCCCCAGCATTTT,CASRNRDQPQHF
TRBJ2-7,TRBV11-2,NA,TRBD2,TGTGCCAGCAGCGTAGCTCTAAGTAGCGGGAGTTACGAGCAGTACTTC,CASSVALSSGSYEQYF